The present T cell receptor (beta chain) was sequenced within a study of blood T cells in healthy people across ages. Next came a second PCR, run for about 7 to 12 cycles, which used a sample-barcoded 5' primer along with a J-beta primer mix. TCRdb reprocessed the 5' RACE reads via MiXCR and lists one record per CDR3 protein. The data show some 560,000 distinct CDR3 sequences, roughly a quarter seen once. V lost 5 bases, J lost 3 bases, and 15 bases lay in between. This CDR3 comprises 15 residues. The germline V gene encodes CDR1 SGHTA and CDR2 FQGNSA. Another study also made use of these data, one on T cells of mothers and their children.

V and J are TRBV7-2 and TRBJ2-3; a possible D gene is TRBD2 (6 bases). Sequenced sample: blood. The clonotype was recovered from a boy younger than 10 in good health. This chain's CDR3 is CASSPSGGWTDTQYF. For the CDR3, the DNA is TGTGCCAGCAGCCCCAGTGGGGGGTGGACAGATACGCAGTATTTT.